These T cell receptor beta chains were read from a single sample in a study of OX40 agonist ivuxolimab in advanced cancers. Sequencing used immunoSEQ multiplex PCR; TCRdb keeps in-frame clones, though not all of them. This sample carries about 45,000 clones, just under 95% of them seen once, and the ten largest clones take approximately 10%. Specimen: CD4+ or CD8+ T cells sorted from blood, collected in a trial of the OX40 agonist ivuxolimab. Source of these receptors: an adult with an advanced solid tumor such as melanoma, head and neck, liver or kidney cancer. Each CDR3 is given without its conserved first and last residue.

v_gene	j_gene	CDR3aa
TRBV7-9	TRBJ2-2	ASSLALTGGRNTGELF
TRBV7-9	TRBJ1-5	ASSRPGDYSNQPQH
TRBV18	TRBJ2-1	ASSPPSTADEQF
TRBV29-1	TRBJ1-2	SVDNPGGYT
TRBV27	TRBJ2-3	ASSLYTGSDTQY
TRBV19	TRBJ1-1	ASIRENTEAF
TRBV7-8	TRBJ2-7	ASSLGTSGSYEQY
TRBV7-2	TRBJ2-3	ASSHLAVGDTQY
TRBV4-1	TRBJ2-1	ASSPTDRTRNEQF
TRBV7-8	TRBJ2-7	ASSLDGRDYEQY
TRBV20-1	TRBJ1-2	SAPTDSLYT
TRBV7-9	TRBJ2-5	ASSLAIQMSQETQY
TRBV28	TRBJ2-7	ATLRDRGAYEQY
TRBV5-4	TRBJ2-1	ASSLFRAPLGEQF
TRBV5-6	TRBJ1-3	ASSLGLNGNTIY
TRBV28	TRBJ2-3	ASSLSLPHTDTQY
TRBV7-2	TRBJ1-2	ASSLAGGTDYGYT
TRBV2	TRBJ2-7	ASSEPPSYEQY
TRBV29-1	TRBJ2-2	SVEGVYTGELF
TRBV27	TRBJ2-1	ASREQRMNEQF
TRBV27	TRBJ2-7	ASSFSQFYEQY
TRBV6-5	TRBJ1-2	ASSYSYGANYGYT
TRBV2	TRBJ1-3	ASSGQGIAGNTIY
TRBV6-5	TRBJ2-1	ASSFGQGMFNEQF
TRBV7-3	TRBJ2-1	ASSLGLAGGPWEQF
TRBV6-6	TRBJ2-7	ASSQDRQYEQY
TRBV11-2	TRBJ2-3	ASSLELSAGDTQY
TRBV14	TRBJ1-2	ASSQVNRDRGHYGYT
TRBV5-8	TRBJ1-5	ASSSRGPSNQPQH
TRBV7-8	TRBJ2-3	ASSFSSGRAWDTQY
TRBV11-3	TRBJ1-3	ASTRQASGNTIY
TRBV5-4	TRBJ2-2	ASTGYTGELF
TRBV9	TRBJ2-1	ASSPRESGRAHNEQF
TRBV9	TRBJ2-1	ASSPGTAHQQF
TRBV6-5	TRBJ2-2	ASSYLGTGNTGELF
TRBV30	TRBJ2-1	AWSMANEQF
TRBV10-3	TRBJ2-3	AISALWREASTDTQY
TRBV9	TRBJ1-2	ASSPGGLYGYT
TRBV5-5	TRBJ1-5	ASSEAGTFNQPQH
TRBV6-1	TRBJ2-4	ASNSADWGKNIQY
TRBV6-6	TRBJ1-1	ASSYSRGSYTEAF
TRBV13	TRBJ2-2	ASSPRGETNTGELF
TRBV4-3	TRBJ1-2	ASSQDEGTALGSSYGYT
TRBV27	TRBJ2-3	ASSTTSTDTQY
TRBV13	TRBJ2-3	ASSLGAGGVDTQY
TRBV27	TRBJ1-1	ASSVLQGTTEAF
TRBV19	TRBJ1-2	ASSGLTGLSNYGYT
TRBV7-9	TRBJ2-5	ASSAQPQGGETQY
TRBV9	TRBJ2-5	ASSVSGYQETQY
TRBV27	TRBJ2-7	ASSSGGTALYEQY
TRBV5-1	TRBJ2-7	ASNPAGVYEQY
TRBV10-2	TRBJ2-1	ASSFSGLVNNEQF
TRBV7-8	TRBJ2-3	ASSLVQGDTDTQY